This record looks at one T cell receptor (beta chain) sequence and its context. CDR3 length: 15 residues. Germline trimming cut 4 bases from V and 6 bases from J; bases unmatched to any gene: 4. Germline V gene data show CDR1 as SNHLY and CDR2 as FYNNEI. TCRdb's table, derived via immunoSEQ multiplex PCR, lists solely in-frame clones and lacks some. Among 220,000 or so clones listed, about 88% were seen once. This entry belongs to a study of blood T cell repertoires in COVID-19. The sequencing sample was made of peripheral blood. V gene TRBV2 combines with J gene TRBJ1-4; 11 bases are a match to TRBD1. This TCR derives from a man aged 45-65 years who had recovered from COVID-19. DNA for the CDR3: TGTGCCAGCAGTGGGACAGGGGGCATCGATGAAAAACTGTTTTTT. Its protein product is CASSGTGGIDEKLFF.